This is a list of T cell receptor beta chains from one sample in a study of T cell responses to AZD1222 COVID-19 vaccine. Some clones are missing from TCRdb's copy, which holds only in-frame ones; the method was immunoSEQ multiplex PCR. Here the sample spans about 120,000 clones, approximately 93% being singletons. Sequencing was performed on peripheral blood, taken on day 0 of AZD1222 vaccination. The receptors here all came from an adult in good health. CDR3s include the opening cysteine and the closing phenylalanine or tryptophan. A D gene is named only where the DNA matches it firmly. Only part of the rows carry a size: once, few, many, or a class if the clone is expanded.

D gene: -
J gene: TRBJ1-3
V gene: TRBV29-1
clone size: -
CDR3 DNA: TGCAGCGGGGGGGGCTCTGGAAACACCATATATTTT
CDR3 protein: CSGGGSGNTIYF

D gene: -
J gene: TRBJ2-7
V gene: TRBV19
clone size: -
CDR3 DNA: TGTGCCAGTAGTATAGCCTCCAGGGGGGGATACGAGCAGTACTTC
CDR3 protein: CASSIASRGGYEQYF

D gene: -
J gene: TRBJ1-2
V gene: TRBV4-1
clone size: -
CDR3 DNA: TGCGCCAGCAGCCATCCAGCCACCCGGGACTATGGCTACACCTTC
CDR3 protein: CASSHPATRDYGYTF

D gene: -
J gene: TRBJ2-5
V gene: TRBV4-2
clone size: -
CDR3 DNA: TGTGCCAGCAGCCAAGAGCAAAATCTGGAAGAGACCCAGTACTTC
CDR3 protein: CASSQEQNLEETQYF

D gene: -
J gene: TRBJ1-3
V gene: TRBV4-1
clone size: -
CDR3 DNA: TGCGCCAGCAGCCTCGGACCTCAGCCCGCTGGAAACACCATATATTTT
CDR3 protein: CASSLGPQPAGNTIYF

D gene: -
J gene: TRBJ2-1
V gene: TRBV6-5
clone size: once
CDR3 DNA: TGTGCCAGCAGTCGGACAGGGAGGGATGAGCAGTTCTTC
CDR3 protein: CASSRTGRDEQFF

D gene: TRBD2
J gene: TRBJ2-5
V gene: TRBV5-1
clone size: -
CDR3 DNA: TGCGCCAGCAGCTCCGGGACTAGCGGAAACCAAGAGACCCAGTACTTC
CDR3 protein: CASSSGTSGNQETQYF

D gene: -
J gene: TRBJ1-1
V gene: TRBV6-5
clone size: -
CDR3 DNA: TGTGCCAGCAGACCAAGACAGGAAAGCACTGAAGCTTTCTTT
CDR3 protein: CASRPRQESTEAFF

D gene: -
J gene: TRBJ1-2
V gene: TRBV12-3/TRBV12-4
clone size: -
CDR3 DNA: TGTGCCAGCAGTTTAGGACAGGTCTATGGCTACACCTTC
CDR3 protein: CASSLGQVYGYTF

D gene: TRBD1
J gene: TRBJ1-4
V gene: TRBV25-1
clone size: -
CDR3 DNA: TGTGCCAGCAGTGCGTGGGACAGGGGGCGGGTAGGAGGTGAAAAACTGTTTTTT
CDR3 protein: CASSAWDRGRVGGEKLFF

D gene: -
J gene: TRBJ1-4
V gene: TRBV3-1/TRBV3-2
clone size: -
CDR3 DNA: TGTGCCAGTTCACTAGGAACGGAAAAACTGTTTTTT
CDR3 protein: CASSLGTEKLFF

D gene: TRBD2
J gene: TRBJ2-1
V gene: TRBV29-1
clone size: -
CDR3 DNA: TGCAGCGTTGTTTGGACTAGCGGGGGCAATGAGCAGTTCTTC
CDR3 protein: CSVVWTSGGNEQFF